The clone carrying this T cell receptor (beta chain) was recorded many times. Its antigen remains unidentified. This CDR3 comprises 14 residues. Germline CDR1 reads ENHRY; CDR2 reads SYGVKD. V was clipped by 2 bases and J by 2 bases, with 10 bases between them. TCRdb re-analysed the 5' RACE reads in MiXCR, keeping a single row per CDR3 protein. The table shows under 150,000 distinct CDR3 sequences, with 7% to 10% occurring only once. This entry belongs to a study of CD8 T cells in ankylosing spondylitis. The study, taken as a whole, reports: The study identified a TCR beta motif of fewer than 10 highly homologous variants that appeared characteristic of ankylosing spondylitis blood. Some motif variants had been reported before (in reactive arthritis synovial fluid and blood).

Sequenced: blood, either unsorted or a sorted T cell fraction (not recorded which). The TCR comes from a male donor with ankylosing spondylitis or in good health (not recorded which). The rearrangement uses TRBV10-3 and TRBJ2-7, with D uncertain. The CDR3 bases are TGTGCCATCAGTGAGCGGCAGACCACCTACGAGCAGTACTTC. As protein: CAISERQTTYEQYF.